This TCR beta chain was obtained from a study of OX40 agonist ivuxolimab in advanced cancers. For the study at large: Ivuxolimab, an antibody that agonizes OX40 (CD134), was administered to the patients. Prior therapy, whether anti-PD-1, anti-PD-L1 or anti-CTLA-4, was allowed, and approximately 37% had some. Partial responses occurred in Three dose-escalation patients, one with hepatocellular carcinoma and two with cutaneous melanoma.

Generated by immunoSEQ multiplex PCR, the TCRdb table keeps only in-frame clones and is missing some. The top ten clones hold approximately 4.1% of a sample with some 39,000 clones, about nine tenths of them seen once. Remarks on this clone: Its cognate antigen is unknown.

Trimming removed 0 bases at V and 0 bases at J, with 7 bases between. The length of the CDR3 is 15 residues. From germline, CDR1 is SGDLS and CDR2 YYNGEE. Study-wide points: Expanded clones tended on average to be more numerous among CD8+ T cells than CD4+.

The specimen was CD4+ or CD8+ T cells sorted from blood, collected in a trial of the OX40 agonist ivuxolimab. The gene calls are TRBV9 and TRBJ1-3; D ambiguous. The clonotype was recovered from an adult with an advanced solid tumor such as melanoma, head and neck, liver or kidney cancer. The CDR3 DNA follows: TGTGCCAGCAGCGTAGACGCATACTCTGGAAACACCATATATTTT. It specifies CASSVDAYSGNTIYF. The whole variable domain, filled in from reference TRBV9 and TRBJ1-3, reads DSGVTQTPKHLITATGQRVTLRCSPRSGDLSVYWYQQSLDQGLQFLIQYYNGEERAKGNILERFSAQQFPDLHSELNLSSLELGDSALYFCASSVDAYSGNTIYFGEGSWLTVV.